This T cell receptor beta chain is from a study of identical twins. General observations from the study: Twin sharing of out-of-frame TCR alpha was underestimated by models in monozygotic pairs.

The CDR3 has 13 residues. The germline gives CDR1 MDHEN, CDR2 SYDVKM. Each CDR3 protein is one row after TCRdb ran MiXCR on the 5' RACE reads. The table has around 490,000 distinct CDR3 sequences, roughly 15% seen once; the top ten hold 0.35% to 0.45%. As concerns this clonotype: Its antigen is not known.

This sample also appeared in a second study, on yellow fever vaccine responses in identical twins.

The material sequenced was CD4+ T cells sorted from blood. The chain links TRBV28 to TRBJ1-3; D unclear. The receptor's source is a woman under 30 in good health. The CDR3 DNA follows: TGTGCAATCAACACCTACTCTGGAAACACCATATATTTT. It translates to CAINTYSGNTIYF.